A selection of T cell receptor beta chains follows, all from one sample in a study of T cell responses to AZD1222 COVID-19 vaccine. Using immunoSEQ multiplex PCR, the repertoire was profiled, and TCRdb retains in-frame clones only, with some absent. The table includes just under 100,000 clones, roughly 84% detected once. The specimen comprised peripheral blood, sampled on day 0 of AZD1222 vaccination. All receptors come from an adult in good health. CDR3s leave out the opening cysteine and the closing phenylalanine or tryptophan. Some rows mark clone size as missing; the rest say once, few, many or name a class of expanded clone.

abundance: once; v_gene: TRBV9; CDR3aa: ASSADRDRSPLH
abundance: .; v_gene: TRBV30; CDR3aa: AWSVQFGTGDTQY
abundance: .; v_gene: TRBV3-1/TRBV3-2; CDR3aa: ASSQGRTGELF
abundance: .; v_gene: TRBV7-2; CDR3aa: ASSLGREGQPQH
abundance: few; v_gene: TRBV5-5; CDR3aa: ASSPPGIAGTEAF
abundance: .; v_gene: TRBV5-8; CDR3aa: ASSYSAGAGVNTEAF
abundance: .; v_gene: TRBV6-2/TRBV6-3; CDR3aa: ASSYWGRGRSTDTQY
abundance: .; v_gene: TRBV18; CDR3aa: ASSPGTSGNTGELF
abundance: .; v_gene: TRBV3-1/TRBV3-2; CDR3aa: ASSQDIQGSRTQY
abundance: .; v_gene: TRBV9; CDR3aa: ASSVGVGDFSNQPQH
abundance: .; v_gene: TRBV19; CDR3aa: ASNTGSQPQH
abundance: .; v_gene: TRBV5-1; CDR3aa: ASSSLAGVHNEQF
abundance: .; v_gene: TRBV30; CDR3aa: AWRGENTEAF
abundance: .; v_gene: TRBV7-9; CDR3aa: ASSLGFTPLH
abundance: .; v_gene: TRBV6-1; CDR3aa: ASSEGSEWIPLH
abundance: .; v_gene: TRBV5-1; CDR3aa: ASSLRTGDTQY
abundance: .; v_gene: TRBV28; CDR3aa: ASSLGGGVYEQY
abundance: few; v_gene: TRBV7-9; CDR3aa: ASTPPGQGTSPLH
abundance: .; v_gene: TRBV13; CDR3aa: ASSFEGSTEAF
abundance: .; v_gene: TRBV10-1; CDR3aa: ASSPSGGGNEQF
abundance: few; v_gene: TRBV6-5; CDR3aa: ASSRQGWTEAF
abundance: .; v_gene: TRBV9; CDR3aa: ASSVGTAFNYGYT
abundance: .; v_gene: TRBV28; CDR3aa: ASSYTQTGVSAF
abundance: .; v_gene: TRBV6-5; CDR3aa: ASSGQPGNTIY
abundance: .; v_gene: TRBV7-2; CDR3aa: ASSLVRTYEQY
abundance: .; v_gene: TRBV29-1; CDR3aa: SAGTAAEKLF
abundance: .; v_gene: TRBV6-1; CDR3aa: ASSEGSGGAFGELF
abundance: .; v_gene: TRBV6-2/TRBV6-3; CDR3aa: ASSSANPPEAF
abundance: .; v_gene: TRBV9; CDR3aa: ASSGGTSGGNTDTQY
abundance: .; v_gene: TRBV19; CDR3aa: ASRILGQGDEKLF
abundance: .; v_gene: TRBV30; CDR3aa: AWSNLKAGT
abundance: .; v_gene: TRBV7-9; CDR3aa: ASSLVSGFTEAF
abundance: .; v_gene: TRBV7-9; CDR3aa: ASSLGQGVTDTQY
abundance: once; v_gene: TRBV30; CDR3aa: AWSVVQQGSHNYGYT
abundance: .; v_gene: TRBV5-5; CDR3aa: ASSLGWDFSYNEQF
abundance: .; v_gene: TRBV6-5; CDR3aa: ASRDRGNTEAF
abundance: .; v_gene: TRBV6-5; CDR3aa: ASRSGQGYEKLF
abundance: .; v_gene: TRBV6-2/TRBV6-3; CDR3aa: ASSPGTGLAQETQY
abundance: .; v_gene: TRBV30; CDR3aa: AWSSPGTGGGYT
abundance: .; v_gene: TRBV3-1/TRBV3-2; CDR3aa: ASSRRLFFSGQSPLH
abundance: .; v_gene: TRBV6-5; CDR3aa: ASSQDREASPLH
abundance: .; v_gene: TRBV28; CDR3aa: ASSEPGQGYEQY
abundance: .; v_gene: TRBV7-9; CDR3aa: ASSLADEQF
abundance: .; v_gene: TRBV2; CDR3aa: ASKGENNQPQH
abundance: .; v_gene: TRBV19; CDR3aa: ASSTGTDTQY
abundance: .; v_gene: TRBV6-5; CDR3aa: ASSGIGGVTEAF
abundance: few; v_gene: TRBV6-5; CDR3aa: ASSSPGPKGYT
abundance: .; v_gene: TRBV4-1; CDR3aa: ASSPLSTNEKLF
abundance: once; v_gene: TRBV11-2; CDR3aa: ASSYSGKTTDTQY
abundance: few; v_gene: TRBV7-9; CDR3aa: ASSRGQSYNGYT
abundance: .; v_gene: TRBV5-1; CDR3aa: ASSVSRQSVTSPLH